These 14 T cell receptor beta chains were all obtained from the same sample, sequenced in a study of T-cell reconstitution after alpha-beta-depleted transplantation in children. The library targeted TCRbeta and was prepared with unique molecular identifiers. TCRdb used MiXCR to reprocess the PCR reads, holding one entry per CDR3 protein. The data show around 600,000 distinct CDR3 sequences, 16% seen once. Here the sequenced sample was PBMCs from the stem cell graft donor, taken from the stem cell graft. The receptors derive from a human donor who donated a stem cell graft to a child with acute myeloid leukemia.

This clonotype was counted once. V usage is TRBV25-1 and J usage is TRBJ2-2; D is perhaps TRBD2 (5 bases). V lost 8 bases and J 0 bases, leaving 7 bases between the germline ends. The V gene's germline CDR1 is MGHDK and CDR2 SYGVNS. The CDR3 covers 13 residues. The CDR3 coding sequence is TGTGCCAGCGCTAGCCCGAACACCGGGGAGCTGTTTTTT. Its protein product is CASASPNTGELFF.

V usage is TRBV7-2 and J usage is TRBJ2-1; TRBD1 matches at 8 bases. The CDR3 covers 15 residues. The ends lost 5 bases at V and 7 bases at J; junction bases unmatched: 10. The germline gives CDR1 SGHTA, CDR2 FQGNSA. The CDR3 region is CASSPTGQGINEQFF. In DNA form, the CDR3 reads TGTGCCAGCAGCCCCACCGGACAGGGTATTAATGAGCAGTTCTTC.

This clonotype was seen a handful of times. This chain links TRBV4-2 with TRBJ1-5, with D maybe TRBD1 (6 bases). This CDR3 is built from 15 residues. Germline CDR1 reads LGHNA; CDR2 reads YNFKEQ. V was clipped by 0 bases and J by 6 bases, with 12 bases between them. The CDR3 loop reads CASSQDAGGRQPQHF. In DNA form, the CDR3 reads TGTGCCAGCAGCCAAGACGCGGGGGGGCGTCAGCCCCAGCATTTT.

This clonotype showed up just a few times. V usage is TRBV21-1 and J usage is TRBJ1-1. TRBV21-1 constitutes a pseudogene. The CDR3 spans 15 residues. CDR3 sequence: CASSKSDEENTEAFF. The CDR3 DNA reads TGTGCCAGCAGCAAATCGGACGAGGAGAACACTGAAGCTTTCTTT.

This clonotype has at least ten counts. The chain joins TRBV29-1 to TRBJ2-1; TRBD1 matches at 8 bases. The CDR3 spans 14 residues. J lost 9 bases, V lost 1 base, and 8 bases had no gene match. Per the germline V gene, CDR1 is SQVTM and CDR2 is ANQGSEA. CDR3: CSVEGGTGNSEQFF. The CDR3, as DNA: TGCAGCGTTGAAGGGGGGACAGGCAACAGTGAGCAGTTCTTC.

About this clonotype: Given a much more abundant clone one base away, this may be a read error. The chain is built from TRBV20-1 and TRBJ2-3, with a weak D call TRBD2 (6 bases). Germline CDR1 and CDR2: DFQATT and SNEGSKA (reference sequence). The CDR3 runs 15 residues. With 3 bases removed from V and 7 bases from J, the gap between germline ends came to 20 bases. CDR3 loop: CSARPLSGHWNTQYF. The CDR3 DNA follows: TGCAGTGCTAGGCCCCTCAGCGGGCATTGGAATACGCAGTATTTT.

This clonotype was detected many times. The chain has TRBV20-1 and TRBJ1-6; TRBD1 matches at 8 bases. The CDR3 length is 16 residues. V shed 3 bases, J shed 6 bases, and the junction held 10 bases outside the gene matches. Germline V gene sequence: CDR1 DFQATT, CDR2 SNEGSKA (reference sequence). The CDR3 DNA reads TGCAGTGCTAGTGGTCGGGCAGGGGGCCGTAATTCACCCCTCCACTTT. Translation: CSASGRAGGRNSPLHF.

This clonotype has a count of ten or more. The V call is TRBV10-3, the J call TRBJ2-1; a weak D match, TRBD2 (5 bases). Trimming shortened V by 7 bases and J by 9 bases, and 19 bases separated the two germline ends. CDR1 is ENHRY, CDR2 SYGVKD, per germline. The CDR3 sequence is 14 residues long. The chain's CDR3 is CAIMPGFQGGEQFF. The CDR3 nucleotides read TGTGCCATCATGCCGGGATTCCAAGGAGGTGAGCAGTTCTTC.

This rearrangement joins TRBV20-1 to TRBJ1-4, with TRBD1 as a possible D gene (6 bases). The germline V and J ends were trimmed by 5 bases and 11 bases, with 21 bases remaining between them. Looked up from germline, CDR1 is DFQATT and CDR2 is SNEGSKA (reference sequence). The CDR3 loop spans 14 amino acids. DNA for the CDR3: TGCAGTGCTCCCGAACAGGGTTGGACTCAGAAACTGTTTTTT. As protein: CSAPEQGWTQKLFF.

This clonotype was seen more than once but under ten times. The CDR3 DNA follows: TGCAGTGCTAGAGAGGGGGGGAAAAACACTGAAGCTTTCTTT. Protein sequence: CSAREGGKNTEAFF. The V call is TRBV20-1, the J call TRBJ1-1; TRBD1 is a possible D gene (5 bases). This CDR3 has 14 amino acids. V was clipped by 0 bases and J by 2 bases, with 10 bases between them. CDR1 is DFQATT, CDR2 SNEGSKA, per germline (reference sequence).

The CDR3 loop reads CASSLALGDYEQYV. Here the CDR3 DNA reads TGTGCCAGCAGCTTAGCGCTAGGGGACTACGAGCAGTACGTC. V gene TRBV7-2 combines with J gene TRBJ2-7; maybe TRBD1 (5 bases). V was cut by 0 bases and J by 3 bases, with 9 bases left in between. This CDR3 has 14 amino acids. In germline, CDR1 is SGHTA, CDR2 FQGNSA.

The V gene is TRBV5-1, the J gene TRBJ1-2, with 8 nucleotides matching TRBD1. Unmatched junction bases numbered 8, after V lost 0 bases and J lost 10 bases. Per germline, CDR1 SGHRS and CDR2 YFSETQ. The CDR3 totals 14 residues. CDR3 amino acids: CASSLGKTGAAYTF. As DNA, the CDR3 is TGCGCCAGCAGCTTGGGAAAGACAGGGGCCGCCTACACCTTC.

J is TRBJ1-2 and V is TRBV29-1; no reliable D call. Trimming took off 4 bases at V and 2 bases at J, with 14 bases between the two ends. Germline CDR1 and CDR2: SQVTM and ANQGSEA. The CDR3 loop spans 14 amino acids. The CDR3 is CSVALVESNYGYTF. Here the CDR3 DNA reads TGCAGCGTTGCCCTCGTGGAATCGAACTATGGCTACACCTTC.

This clonotype was observed at least ten times. The rearrangement links TRBV12-5 to TRBJ2-7, with D maybe TRBD2 (6 bases). V lost 0 bases to trimming and J lost 0 bases, with 12 bases between them. From germline, CDR1 is LGHNT and CDR2 FRNRAP. The CDR3 is made up of 16 amino acids. The CDR3 DNA reads TGTGCTAGTGGTTTGGTGGGGGGAGCGTACTCCTACGAGCAGTACGTC. The encoded protein is CASGLVGGAYSYEQYV.